These T cell receptor beta chains were read from a single sample in a study of shared clonotypes between healthy human individuals. The repertoire was sequenced with immunoSEQ multiplex PCR; TCRdb's copy has only in-frame clones and lacks some. Of hundreds of thousands of clones in the sample, 90% to 95% are singletons; the top ten hold approximately 24%. The sample taken for sequencing was naive CD8+ T cells sorted from blood. These receptors all come from a man aged 25-45 years in good health. Each CDR3 is given with its conserved first and last residue. D genes are given only for firm matches. Clone size is stated in some rows and not others, as once, few, many or a class when expanded.

TRBV27,.,.,TRBJ2-2,TGTGCCAGCAGTCCGCCTAACACCGGGGAGCTGTTTTTT,CASSPPNTGELFF
TRBV25-1,.,.,TRBJ1-4,TGTGCCAGCAGCGCCGGGGGAAATGAAAAACTGTTTTTT,CASSAGGNEKLFF
TRBV7-8,.,.,TRBJ2-5,TGTGCCAGCAGCTGGCTCGAGGGAGAGGAGACCCAGTACTTC,CASSWLEGEETQYF
TRBV7-9,.,.,TRBJ2-7,TGTGCCAGCAGCCTGGGGGGTACCTACGAGCAGTACTTC,CASSLGGTYEQYF
TRBV6-6,.,.,TRBJ2-2,TGTGCCAGCAGTAACCCGGCTAGCCGCGTCGTGGAGCTGTTTTTT,CASSNPASRVVELFF
TRBV27,.,TRBD2,TRBJ2-7,TGTGCCAGCAGAGGAAACCAGGGACTAGCGGGAGGGGGAGAGATTTACGAGCAGTACTTC,CASRGNQGLAGGGEIYEQYF
TRBV13,.,.,TRBJ2-2,TGTGCCAGCAGCTCTATACAGGGGAACACCGGGGAGCTGTTTTTT,CASSSIQGNTGELFF
TRBV7-2,.,.,TRBJ2-3,TGTGCCAGCAGCTTAGCGAAGGGCACAGATACGCAGTATTTT,CASSLAKGTDTQYF
TRBV4-1,.,TRBD1,TRBJ2-7,TGCGCCAGCAGCCAAGGGACAGGGGACGACGAGCAGTACTTC,CASSQGTGDDEQYF
TRBV7-9,.,TRBD1,TRBJ2-5,TGTGCCAGCAGCTTAATCAGCAGGGGGAAGGAGACCCAGTACTTC,CASSLISRGKETQYF
TRBV4-1,.,TRBD2,TRBJ2-7,TGCGCCAGCAGCCAAGGACTAGCGGGAGACGAGCAGTACTTC,CASSQGLAGDEQYF
TRBV4-1,.,.,TRBJ2-5,TGCGCCAGCAGCCAAGTCAACGGGGAGACCCAGTACTTC,CASSQVNGETQYF
TRBV7-2,.,TRBD2,TRBJ2-5,TGTGCCAGCAGCTTTTCGGAGTGGGGAGGGCCCTTTAAGACCCAGTACTTC,CASSFSEWGGPFKTQYF
TRBV28,.,.,TRBJ2-1,TGTGCCAGCAGTCTCCTGGGCTCCTACAATGAGCAGTTCTTC,CASSLLGSYNEQFF
TRBV29-1,.,TRBD2,TRBJ2-5,TGCAGCGTTGAAGAGGGAGGGCCAGGAGAGACCCAGTACTTC,CSVEEGGPGETQYF
TRBV7-9,.,TRBD2,TRBJ2-7,TGTGCCAGCAGCTTAGCGACGGCTAGCGGGACCTACGAGCAGTACTTC,CASSLATASGTYEQYF
TRBV7-9,.,TRBD1,TRBJ2-2,TGTGCCAGCAGCCACCGGGACAGGGAAACCGGGGAGCTGTTTTTT,CASSHRDRETGELFF
TRBV2,.,.,TRBJ1-2,TGTGCCAGCCCAAAGGGAAGCTACTATGGCTACACCTTC,CASPKGSYYGYTF
TRBV6-6,.,.,TRBJ2-1,TGTGCCAGCAGTTACCCGAGGACAGCGGACAATGAGCAGTTCTTC,CASSYPRTADNEQFF
TRBV4-1,.,.,TRBJ2-3,TGCGCCAGCAGCCGGCTCTCCGGGGGAGGTAGGACAGATACGCAGTATTTT,CASSRLSGGGRTDTQYF
TRBV6-1,once,.,TRBJ2-5,TGTGCCAGCAGTGATCCCCAGGGGGGGGAGACCCAGTACTTC,CASSDPQGGETQYF
TRBV15,.,TRBD2,TRBJ2-3,TGTGCCGTACAGCGGGAGTACACAGATACGCAGTATTTT,CAVQREYTDTQYF
TRBV14,once,TRBD1,TRBJ2-1,TGTGCCAGCAGCCATGCCGGGACAGGGGGCTGGAATGAGCAGTTCTTC,CASSHAGTGGWNEQFF
TRBV9,.,TRBD2,TRBJ2-1,TGTGCCAGCAGCGTAGAAGGACTAGCGGGAAGCAATGAGCAGTTCTTC,CASSVEGLAGSNEQFF
TRBV4-1,.,TRBD2,TRBJ2-1,TGCGCCAGCAGCCAAGATATTCGAGCGGGAGCATTCGGTGAGCAGTTCTTC,CASSQDIRAGAFGEQFF
TRBV27,.,TRBD1,TRBJ2-2,TGTGCCAGCAGTTCGCCTCGACAGGGGGCTAGCGGGGAGCTGTTTTTT,CASSSPRQGASGELFF
TRBV6-6,.,TRBD1,TRBJ2-7,TGTGCCAGCAGTTACCGGACAGGGAAGAAGGACGAGCAGTACTTC,CASSYRTGKKDEQYF
TRBV5-1,.,.,TRBJ2-7,TGCGCCAGCAGCAAGGGAGGTTCCTACGAGCAGTACTTC,CASSKGGSYEQYF
TRBV5-5,.,TRBD1,TRBJ2-7,TGTGCCAGCAGCGATGGACAGGGTTCCTACGAGCAGTACTTC,CASSDGQGSYEQYF
TRBV5-4,.,.,TRBJ2-7,TGTGCCAGCAGCCCACAACTTTCCTACGAGCAGTACTTC,CASSPQLSYEQYF
TRBV25-1,.,TRBD1,TRBJ2-2,TGTGCCAGCGGGACAGGGTCGGCGAACACCGGGGAGCTGTTTTTT,CASGTGSANTGELFF
TRBV21-1,.,.,TRBJ2-1,TGTGCCAGCAGCAAAGGGTTGAAACAGGGAACTTACAATGAGCAGTTCTTC,CASSKGLKQGTYNEQFF
TRBV28,.,.,TRBJ1-2,TGTGCCAGCAGTAGAAAGCGGGACACGTACCTCTATGGCTACACCTTC,CASSRKRDTYLYGYTF
TRBV27,.,TRBD1,TRBJ2-1,TGTGCCAGCAGTTTCCGGGACAGGGACCGCAATGAGCAGTTCTTC,CASSFRDRDRNEQFF
TRBV4-1,.,.,TRBJ2-2,TGCGCCAGCAGCTCAAAGGTCACTGCAACCGGGGAGCTGTTTTTT,CASSSKVTATGELFF
TRBV2,once,TRBD1,TRBJ2-3,TGTGCCAGCAGTGCTTACCGCTCCCGGGACAGTAGCACAGATACGCAGTATTTT,CASSAYRSRDSSTDTQYF
TRBV5-6,.,.,TRBJ2-2,TGTGCCAGCAGCGGGTGGACTGGAACCGGGGAGCTGTTTTTT,CASSGWTGTGELFF
TRBV11-2,.,.,TRBJ2-2,TGTGCCAGCAGCTTCTCGCGCAGGGCGAACACCGGGGAGCTGTTTTTT,CASSFSRRANTGELFF
TRBV2,.,TRBD1,TRBJ2-7,TGTGCCAGCAGTGGGGAGACAGGGCTGGCCTACGAGCAGTACTTC,CASSGETGLAYEQYF
TRBV5-8,.,.,TRBJ1-1,TGTGCCAGCAGCTTGCCGGTTGGTAGGGGGTCTGAAGCTTTCTTT,CASSLPVGRGSEAFF
TRBV9,once,.,TRBJ1-2,TGTGCCAGCAGCACCCGGGACGGCTCTATGAGGGGCTACACCTTC,CASSTRDGSMRGYTF
TRBV10-2,.,TRBD2,TRBJ2-7,TGCGCCAGCAGTGAAATTAGCGGGAACGAGCAGTACTTC,CASSEISGNEQYF
TRBV5-1,.,TRBD2,TRBJ2-1,TGCGCCAGCAGCTTGGATGGGACTAGCGGGTACAATGAGCAGTTCTTC,CASSLDGTSGYNEQFF
TRBV29-1,.,TRBD1,TRBJ1-5,TGCAGCGTTGGGGGACAGGGGGGCCAGCCCCAGCATTTT,CSVGGQGGQPQHF
TRBV12-2,.,.,TRBJ1-4,TGTGCAAGTCGCTCGGGACAGGGGGCGCGGGAAAAACTGTTTTTT,CASRSGQGAREKLFF
TRBV11-2,.,TRBD1,TRBJ2-7,TGTGCCAGCAGCTTAGATTCCCCAGGGGGCCACGAGCAGTACTTC,CASSLDSPGGHEQYF
TRBV27,.,TRBD1,TRBJ2-5,TGTGCCAGCAGTCGTACGATCCGGGACAGAGAAGAGACCCAGTACTTC,CASSRTIRDREETQYF
TRBV7-2,once,TRBD1,TRBJ2-7,TGTGCCAGCAGCCCCGGCGCAGGGGGATTTTACGAGCAGTACTTC,CASSPGAGGFYEQYF
TRBV19,.,.,TRBJ1-2,TGTGCCAGTAGTATAGAGCATAGGGACTATGGCTACACCTTC,CASSIEHRDYGYTF
TRBV5-6,.,.,TRBJ2-1,TGTGCCAGCAGCTTGGCCGGTAGTAGGAGCGGTAATGAGCAGTTCTTC,CASSLAGSRSGNEQFF
TRBV27,once,.,TRBJ2-7,TGTGCCAGCAGTAAAATCCCACAGGGCTACGAGCAGTACTTC,CASSKIPQGYEQYF
TRBV7-2,.,TRBD2,TRBJ2-5,TGTGCCAGCAGCCCGGGACTAGCGGGAGACGAGGAGACCCAGTACTTC,CASSPGLAGDEETQYF
TRBV4-1,.,.,TRBJ2-2,TGCGCCAGCAGCCATGAATACAGGGTCTCCGGGGAGCTGTTTTTT,CASSHEYRVSGELFF